This TCR beta chain originates from a study of Ad26.COV2.S vaccination and SARS-CoV-2 variants. Germline loops: CDR1 MDHEN, CDR2 SYDVKM. V was pared by 6 bases and J by 0 bases, with 14 bases between. The CDR3 contains 15 residues. Clones were sequenced by immunoSEQ multiplex PCR, and TCRdb holds only the in-frame ones, with some missing. The sample holds 200,000 to 250,000 clones, around 87% seen once. The treatment here: around 19 received Ad26.COV2.S at low or high dose, single or two shots; roughly five received placebo; per-sample allocation not given. Collection of the samples took place on day 63 after the first injection of vaccine or placebo. Recruitment in Boston yielded a donor of adult age, 18-55 years. Vaccination used an Ad26 vector expressing Wuhan-strain SARS-CoV-2 spike.

The V and J genes are TRBV28 and TRBJ1-2, with D perhaps matching TRBD1 (6 bases). The TCR was taken from a person aged 18-60 years who received the Ad26.COV2.S COVID-19 vaccine or a placebo. The source was peripheral blood, collected in a trial of Ad26.COV2.S vaccine versus placebo. This chain's CDR3 is CASSLGGIANYGYTF. The CDR3 DNA reads TGTGCCAGCAGCTTAGGGGGGATTGCTAACTATGGCTACACCTTC.